The rows below give T cell receptor beta chains drawn from one sample of a study of T-cell memory formation after mild COVID-19. TCRdb re-called the 5' RACE reads with MiXCR, one entry per CDR3 protein. Altogether 350,000 to 450,000 distinct CDR3 sequences are present, 20% to 25% being singletons, with the ten largest covering roughly 8.9%. Sample: PBMCs or a T cell subset sorted from them (not recorded which). The receptors stem from an adult woman who had mild COVID-19 (a few samples of this study predate the infection). Cell type and time point are not known. CDR3s include the opening cysteine and the closing phenylalanine or tryptophan. Each record gives: J gene, D gene, clone size, V gene, CDR3 protein, CDR3 DNA. The D gene is left open where the match is weak. The listing skips clone size in some rows; elsewhere it reads once, few, many or a size class.

J gene: TRBJ2-7; D gene: .; clone size: few; V gene: TRBV7-9; CDR3 protein: CASSLRADEQYF; CDR3 DNA: TGTGCCAGCAGCTTAAGGGCTGACGAGCAGTACTTC
J gene: TRBJ1-2; D gene: TRBD1; clone size: .; V gene: TRBV20-1; CDR3 protein: CSARIGTGNYGYTF; CDR3 DNA: TGCAGTGCTAGGATAGGGACAGGGAACTATGGCTACACCTTC
J gene: TRBJ2-2; D gene: .; clone size: .; V gene: TRBV7-9; CDR3 protein: CASSFPGPNTGELFF; CDR3 DNA: TGTGCCAGCAGCTTTCCAGGTCCGAACACCGGGGAGCTGTTTTTT
J gene: TRBJ1-1; D gene: .; clone size: few; V gene: TRBV29-1; CDR3 protein: CSVEDPMNTEAFF; CDR3 DNA: TGCAGCGTTGAAGATCCGATGAACACTGAAGCTTTCTTT
J gene: TRBJ2-7; D gene: TRBD2; clone size: .; V gene: TRBV4-3; CDR3 protein: CASSRSLAGSYEQYF; CDR3 DNA: TGCGCCAGCAGCCGTTCCCTAGCGGGATCTTACGAGCAGTACTTC
J gene: TRBJ1-1; D gene: .; clone size: few; V gene: TRBV5-1; CDR3 protein: CASSLEVVGTEAFF; CDR3 DNA: TGCGCCAGCAGCTTAGAAGTCGTGGGCACTGAAGCTTTCTTT
J gene: TRBJ1-1; D gene: TRBD1; clone size: .; V gene: TRBV12-5; CDR3 protein: CASGLKGARDTEAFF; CDR3 DNA: TGTGCTAGTGGTTTGAAGGGGGCGCGGGACACTGAAGCTTTCTTT
J gene: TRBJ1-5; D gene: .; clone size: many; V gene: TRBV20-1; CDR3 protein: CSVGQPQHF; CDR3 DNA: TGCAGTGTTGGTCAGCCCCAGCATTTT
J gene: TRBJ1-1; D gene: .; clone size: .; V gene: TRBV4-3; CDR3 protein: CASSLAQGLNTEAFF; CDR3 DNA: TGCGCCAGCAGCTTAGCCCAGGGACTGAACACTGAAGCTTTCTTT
J gene: TRBJ2-5; D gene: TRBD2; clone size: many; V gene: TRBV3-1; CDR3 protein: CASSPRLAGGPSEETQYF; CDR3 DNA: TGTGCCAGCAGCCCACGACTAGCGGGAGGGCCAAGCGAAGAGACCCAGTACTTC
J gene: TRBJ1-2; D gene: TRBD1; clone size: few; V gene: TRBV6-5; CDR3 protein: CASSPDRGRVALHGYTF; CDR3 DNA: TGTGCCAGCAGTCCCGACAGGGGTCGGGTCGCCTTACATGGCTACACCTTC